This T cell receptor (beta chain) was captured by sequencing in a study of CD8 T cells in ankylosing spondylitis. General observations from the study: Characteristic of ankylosing spondylitis blood, it appeared, was a TCR beta motif comprising 7 to 9 highly homologous variants. Before this, some motif variants had been reported in reactive arthritis synovial fluid and blood.

This clonotype showed up just a few times. Its antigen is unidentified. V was pared by 8 bases and J by 8 bases, with 16 bases between. This CDR3 spans 14 amino acids. Germline CDR1 MNHEY, CDR2 SVGEGT. TCRdb re-called the 5' RACE reads through MiXCR, storing one row per CDR3 protein. This table holds about 700,000 distinct CDR3 sequences, under 20% found once. The clonotype was recovered from a male donor with ankylosing spondylitis. J is TRBJ1-6 and V is TRBV6-2 or TRBV6-3; no firm D call. The sequencing sample was made of blood, either unsorted or a sorted T cell fraction (not recorded which). CDR3 sequence reads: CASEPPDRYSPLHF. As DNA, the CDR3 is TGTGCCAGCGAACCTCCCGACCGCTATTCACCCCTCCACTTT.